Detailed here is one TCR beta chain. The antigen remains unidentified. TCRdb's table, derived via immunoSEQ multiplex PCR, lists solely in-frame clones and lacks some. The table includes 150,000 or so clones, roughly nine tenths detected once. These data come from a study of T cell responses to AZD1222 COVID-19 vaccine. Between the trimmed V and J ends, which lost 5 bases and 10 bases, there was a span of 15 bases. Germline V lookup: CDR1 MRHNA, CDR2 SNTAGT. The CDR3 is made up of 13 amino acids. Overall study findings and caveats: Baseline antibody screening turned up just six seropositive AZD1222 recipients. All repertoire sampling was performed exclusively after the peak T cell response. A rise in Spike-specific TCR breadth and depth followed two AZD1222 doses.

The genes are TRBV6-4 and TRBJ2-4; D ambiguous. The material sequenced was peripheral blood, taken on day 0 of AZD1222 vaccination. The source of this sequence is an adult in good health. CDR3 sequence (DNA): TGTGCCAGCAGTCCCCCTAAGGGTAGTATTCAGTACTTC. Translated: CASSPPKGSIQYF.